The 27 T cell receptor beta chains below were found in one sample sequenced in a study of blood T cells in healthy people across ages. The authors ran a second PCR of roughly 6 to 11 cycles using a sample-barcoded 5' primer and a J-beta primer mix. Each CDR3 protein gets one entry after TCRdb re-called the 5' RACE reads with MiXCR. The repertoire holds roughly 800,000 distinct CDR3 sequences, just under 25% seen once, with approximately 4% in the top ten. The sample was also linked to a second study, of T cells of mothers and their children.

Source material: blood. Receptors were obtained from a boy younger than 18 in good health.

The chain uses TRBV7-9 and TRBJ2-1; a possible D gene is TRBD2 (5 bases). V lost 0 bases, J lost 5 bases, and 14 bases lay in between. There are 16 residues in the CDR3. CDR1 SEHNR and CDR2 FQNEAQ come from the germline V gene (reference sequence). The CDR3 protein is CASSLALAAGHNEQFF. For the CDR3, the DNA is TGTGCCAGCAGCTTAGCTCTTGCGGCGGGCCACAATGAGCAGTTCTTC. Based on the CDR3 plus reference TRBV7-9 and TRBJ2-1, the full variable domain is DTGVSQNPRHKITKRGQNVTFRCDPISEHNRLYWYRQTLGQGPEFLTYFQNEAQLEKSRLLSDRFSAERPKGSFSTLEIQRTEQGDSAMYLCASSLALAAGHNEQFFGPGTRLTVL.

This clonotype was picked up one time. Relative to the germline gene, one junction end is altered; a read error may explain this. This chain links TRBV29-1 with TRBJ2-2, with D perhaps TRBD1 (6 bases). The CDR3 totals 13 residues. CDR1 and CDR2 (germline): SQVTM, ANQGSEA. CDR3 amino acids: CSVKDRSTGELFF. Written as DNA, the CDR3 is TGCAGCGTTAAAGACAGGAGCACCGGGGAGCTGTTTTTT.

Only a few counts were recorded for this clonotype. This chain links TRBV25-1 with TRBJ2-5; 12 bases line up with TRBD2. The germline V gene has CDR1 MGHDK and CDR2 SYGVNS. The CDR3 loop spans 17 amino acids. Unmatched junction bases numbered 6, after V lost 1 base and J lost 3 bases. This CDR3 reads CASSELIASGREETQYF. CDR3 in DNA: TGTGCCAGCAGTGAATTAATCGCTAGCGGGAGGGAAGAGACCCAGTACTTC.

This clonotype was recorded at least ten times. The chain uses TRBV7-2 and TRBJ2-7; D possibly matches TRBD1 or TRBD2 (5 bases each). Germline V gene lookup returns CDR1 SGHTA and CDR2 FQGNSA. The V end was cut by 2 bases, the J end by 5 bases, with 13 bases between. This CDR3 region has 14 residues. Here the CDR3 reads CASSLLAQAHEQYF. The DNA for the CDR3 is TGTGCCAGCAGCTTACTAGCACAGGCCCACGAGCAGTACTTC.

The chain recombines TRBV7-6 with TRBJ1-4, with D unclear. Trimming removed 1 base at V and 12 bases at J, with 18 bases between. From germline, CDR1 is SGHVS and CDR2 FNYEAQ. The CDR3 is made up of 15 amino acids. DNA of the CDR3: TGTGCCAGCAGCTTAGAGTCTGCAGGACCGGGAGAACTGTTTTTT. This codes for CASSLESAGPGELFF.

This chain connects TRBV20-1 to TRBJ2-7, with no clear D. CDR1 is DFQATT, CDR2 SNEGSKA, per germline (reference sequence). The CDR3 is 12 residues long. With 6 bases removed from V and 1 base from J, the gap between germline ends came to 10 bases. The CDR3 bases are TGCAGTGCGCCGACTGCTTCCTACGAGCAGTACTTC. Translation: CSAPTASYEQYF.

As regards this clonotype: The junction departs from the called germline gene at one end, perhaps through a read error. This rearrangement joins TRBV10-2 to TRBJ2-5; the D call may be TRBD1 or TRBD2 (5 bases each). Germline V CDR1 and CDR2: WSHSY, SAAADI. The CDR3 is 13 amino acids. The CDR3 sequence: CASEAGTEYEQHF. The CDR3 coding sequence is TGCGCCAGCGAAGCCGGGACGGAATACGAGCAGCACTTC.

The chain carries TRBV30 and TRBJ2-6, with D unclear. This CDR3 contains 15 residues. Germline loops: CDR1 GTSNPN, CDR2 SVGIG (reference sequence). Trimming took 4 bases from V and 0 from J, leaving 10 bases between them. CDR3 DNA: TGTGCCTGGAATGTCGGATTCTCTGGGGCCAACGTCCTGACTTTC. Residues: CAWNVGFSGANVLTF.

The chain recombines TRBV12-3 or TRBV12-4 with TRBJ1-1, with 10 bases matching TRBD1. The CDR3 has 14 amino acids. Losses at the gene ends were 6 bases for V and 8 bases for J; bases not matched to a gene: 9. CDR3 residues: CASRIGQGDTEAFF. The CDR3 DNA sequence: TGTGCCAGCAGGATAGGACAGGGGGATACCGAAGCTTTCTTT.

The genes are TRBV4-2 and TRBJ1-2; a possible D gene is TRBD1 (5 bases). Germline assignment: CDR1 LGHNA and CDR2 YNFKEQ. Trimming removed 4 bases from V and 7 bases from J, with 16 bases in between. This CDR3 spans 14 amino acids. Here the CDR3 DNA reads TGTGCCAGCAGCCTCCTCGGGACGGCCTTTGGCTACACCTTC. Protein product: CASSLLGTAFGYTF.

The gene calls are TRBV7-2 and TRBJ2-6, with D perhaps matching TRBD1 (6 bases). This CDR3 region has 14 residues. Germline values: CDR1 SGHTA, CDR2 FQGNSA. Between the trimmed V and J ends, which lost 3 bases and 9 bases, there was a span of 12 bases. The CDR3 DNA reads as TGTGCCAGCAGCTTGAACAGGGCACGCAACGTCCTGACTTTC. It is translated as CASSLNRARNVLTF.

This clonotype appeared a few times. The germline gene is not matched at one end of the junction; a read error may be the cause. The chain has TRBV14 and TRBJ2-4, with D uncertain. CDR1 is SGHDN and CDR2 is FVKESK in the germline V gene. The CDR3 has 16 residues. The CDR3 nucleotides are TGTGCCAGCAGCCAAGAGGCGAGACTGACCAAAGACATTCAGTACTTC. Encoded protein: CASSQEARLTKDIQYF. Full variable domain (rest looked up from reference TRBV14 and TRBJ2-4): EAGVTQFPSHSVIEKGQTVTLRCDPISGHDNLYWYRRVMGKEIKFLLHFVKESKQDESGMPNNRFLAERTGGTYSTLKVQPAELEDSGVYFCASSQEARLTKDIQYFGAGTRLSVL.

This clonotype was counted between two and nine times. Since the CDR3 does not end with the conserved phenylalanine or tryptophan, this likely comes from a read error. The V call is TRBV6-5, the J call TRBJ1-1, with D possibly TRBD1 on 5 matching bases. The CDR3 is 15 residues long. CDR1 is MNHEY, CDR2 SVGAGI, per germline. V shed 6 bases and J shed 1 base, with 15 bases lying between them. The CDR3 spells CASRSPGRGNTEAFL. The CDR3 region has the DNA TGTGCCAGCAGGTCACCGGGACGGGGGAACACTGAAGCTTTCCTT.

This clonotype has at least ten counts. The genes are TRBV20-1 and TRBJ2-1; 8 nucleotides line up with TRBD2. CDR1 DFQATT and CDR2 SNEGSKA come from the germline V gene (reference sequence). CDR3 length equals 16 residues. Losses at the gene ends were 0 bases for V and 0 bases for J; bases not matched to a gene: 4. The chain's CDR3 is CSARDGGRSSYNEQFF. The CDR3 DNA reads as TGCAGTGCTAGAGATGGCGGGAGGAGCTCCTACAATGAGCAGTTCTTC.

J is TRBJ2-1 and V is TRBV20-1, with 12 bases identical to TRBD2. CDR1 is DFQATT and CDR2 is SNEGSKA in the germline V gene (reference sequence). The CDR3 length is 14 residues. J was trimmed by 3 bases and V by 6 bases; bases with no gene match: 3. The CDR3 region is CSAEGLAGYNEQFF. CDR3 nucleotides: TGCAGTGCAGAGGGACTAGCGGGCTACAATGAGCAGTTCTTC.

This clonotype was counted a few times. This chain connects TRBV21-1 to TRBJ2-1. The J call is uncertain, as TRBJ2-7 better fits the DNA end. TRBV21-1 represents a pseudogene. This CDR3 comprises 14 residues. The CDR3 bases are TGTGCCAGCAGCAAAGCGACCGCCTTACGGGAGCAGTACTTC. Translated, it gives CASSKATALREQYF.

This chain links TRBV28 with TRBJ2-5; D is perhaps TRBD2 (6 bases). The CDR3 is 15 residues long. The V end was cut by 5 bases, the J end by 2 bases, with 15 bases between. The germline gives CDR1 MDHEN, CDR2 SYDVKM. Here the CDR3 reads CASSGDGAGQETQYF. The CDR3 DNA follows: TGTGCCAGCAGTGGTGATGGGGCGGGACAAGAGACCCAGTACTTC.

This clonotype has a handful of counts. CDR3 bases: TGTGCCAGCAGCTACCTTGGGACTAGCGGGGGGAACACAGATACGCAGTATTTT. As protein: CASSYLGTSGGNTDTQYF. The chain recombines TRBV7-3 with TRBJ2-3; TRBD2 aligns across 15 bases. This CDR3 region has 18 residues. Germline loops: CDR1 SGHTA, CDR2 FQGTGA. With 4 bases clipped from V and 2 bases from J, the junction kept 7 bases outside the gene matches.

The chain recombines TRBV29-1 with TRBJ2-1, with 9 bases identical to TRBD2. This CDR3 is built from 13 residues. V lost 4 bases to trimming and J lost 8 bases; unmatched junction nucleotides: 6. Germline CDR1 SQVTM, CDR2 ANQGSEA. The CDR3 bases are TGCAGCGTTGGGGTAGCGGGAGCCTATGAGCAGTTCTTC. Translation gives CSVGVAGAYEQFF.

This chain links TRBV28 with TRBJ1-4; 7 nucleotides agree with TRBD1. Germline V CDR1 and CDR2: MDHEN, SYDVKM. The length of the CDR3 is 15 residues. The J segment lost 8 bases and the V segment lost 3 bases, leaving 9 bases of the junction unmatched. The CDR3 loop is CASSLSTGRREKLFF. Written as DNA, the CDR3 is TGTGCCAGCAGTTTGTCGACAGGGCGAAGGGAAAAACTGTTTTTT.

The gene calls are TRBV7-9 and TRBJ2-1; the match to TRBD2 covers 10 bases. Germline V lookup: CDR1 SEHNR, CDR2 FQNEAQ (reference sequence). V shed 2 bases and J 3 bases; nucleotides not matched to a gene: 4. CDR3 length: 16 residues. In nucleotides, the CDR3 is TGTGCCAGCAGCTTACTAGCGGGAGCAAACTACAATGAGCAGTTCTTC. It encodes CASSLLAGANYNEQFF.

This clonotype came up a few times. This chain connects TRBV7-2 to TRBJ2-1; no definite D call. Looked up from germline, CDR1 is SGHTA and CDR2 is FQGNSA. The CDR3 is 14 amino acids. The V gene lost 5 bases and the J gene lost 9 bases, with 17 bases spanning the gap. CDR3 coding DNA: TGTGCCAGCAGCCCTCGGAGTTTTTGGATTGAGCAGTTCTTC. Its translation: CASSPRSFWIEQFF.

CDR3 DNA sequence: TGTGCCAGCAGCTTGACCTATGCCGTCTCTCAGCCCCAGCATTTT. Translating it yields CASSLTYAVSQPQHF. The chain joins TRBV5-5 to TRBJ1-5; no firm D call. The CDR3 length is 15 residues. Germline V gene lookup returns CDR1 SGHKS and CDR2 YYEKEE (reference sequence). V was pared by 1 base and J by 6 bases, with 14 bases between.

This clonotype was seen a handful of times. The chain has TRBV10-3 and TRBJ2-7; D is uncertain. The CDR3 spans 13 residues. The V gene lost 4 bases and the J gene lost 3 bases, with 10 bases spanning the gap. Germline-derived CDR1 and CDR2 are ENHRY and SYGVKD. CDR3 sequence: CAISVEGIYEQYF. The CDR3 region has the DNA TGTGCCATCAGTGTGGAAGGGATCTACGAGCAGTACTTC.

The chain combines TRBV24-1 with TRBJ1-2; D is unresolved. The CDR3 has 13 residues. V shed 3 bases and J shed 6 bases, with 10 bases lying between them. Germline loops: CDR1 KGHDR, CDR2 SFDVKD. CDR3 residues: CATSDGSYHGYTF. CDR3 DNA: TGTGCCACCAGTGATGGGAGCTACCATGGCTACACCTTC.

CDR3 DNA: TGTGCCAGCAGTGTCGGACGGATTCAGTACTTC. This sequence encodes CASSVGRIQYF. The chain recombines TRBV12-3 or TRBV12-4 with TRBJ2-4; unclear D gene. The CDR3 is 11 amino acids. V was shortened by 5 bases and J by 10 bases, with 9 bases between the two germline ends.

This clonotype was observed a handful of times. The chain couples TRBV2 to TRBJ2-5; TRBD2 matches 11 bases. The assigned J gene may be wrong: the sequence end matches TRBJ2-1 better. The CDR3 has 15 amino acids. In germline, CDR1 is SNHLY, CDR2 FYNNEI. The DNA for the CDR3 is TGTGCCAGCAGGTCGGGACTAGCGGCCTACAATGAGCAGTTCTTC. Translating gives CASRSGLAAYNEQFF.